This TCR beta chain derives from a study of siplizumab effects on memory and regulatory T cells. Study outcomes and limitations: The authors did not confirm suppressive function in proliferating Tregs from siplizumab cultures.

TCRdb keeps only in-frame clones here, not all; method: immunoSEQ multiplex PCR. The profile covers more than 85,000 clones, with about 90% appearing a single time and roughly 1% taken by the ten largest. Note on this clone: The target antigen is unknown. Other DNA sequences of this sample code for an identical CDR3.

The TCR originated in a human donor in good health. The sample taken for sequencing was CD4+ T cells sorted from blood.

The CDR3 reads CASSLATGELFF. CDR3 DNA: TGCGCCAGCAGCTTGGCAACCGGGGAGCTGTTTTTT. This rearrangement joins TRBV5-1 to TRBJ2-2; D unclear. Trimming left V 0 bases short and J 5 bases short, with 2 bases between. The CDR3 spans 12 residues. Germline V gene sequence: CDR1 SGHRS, CDR2 YFSETQ.